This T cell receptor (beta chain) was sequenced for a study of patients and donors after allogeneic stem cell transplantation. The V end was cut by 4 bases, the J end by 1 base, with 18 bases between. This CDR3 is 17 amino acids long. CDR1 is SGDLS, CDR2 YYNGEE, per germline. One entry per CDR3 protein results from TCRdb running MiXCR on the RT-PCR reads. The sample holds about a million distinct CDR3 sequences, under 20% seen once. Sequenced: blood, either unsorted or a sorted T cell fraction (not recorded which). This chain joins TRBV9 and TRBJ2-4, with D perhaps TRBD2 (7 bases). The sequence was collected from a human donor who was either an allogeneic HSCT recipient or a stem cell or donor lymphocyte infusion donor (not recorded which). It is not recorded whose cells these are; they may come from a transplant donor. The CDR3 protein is CASSPGEGEGAKNIQYF. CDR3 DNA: TGTGCCAGCAGCCCGGGGGAGGGGGAAGGGGCCAAAAACATTCAGTACTTC.